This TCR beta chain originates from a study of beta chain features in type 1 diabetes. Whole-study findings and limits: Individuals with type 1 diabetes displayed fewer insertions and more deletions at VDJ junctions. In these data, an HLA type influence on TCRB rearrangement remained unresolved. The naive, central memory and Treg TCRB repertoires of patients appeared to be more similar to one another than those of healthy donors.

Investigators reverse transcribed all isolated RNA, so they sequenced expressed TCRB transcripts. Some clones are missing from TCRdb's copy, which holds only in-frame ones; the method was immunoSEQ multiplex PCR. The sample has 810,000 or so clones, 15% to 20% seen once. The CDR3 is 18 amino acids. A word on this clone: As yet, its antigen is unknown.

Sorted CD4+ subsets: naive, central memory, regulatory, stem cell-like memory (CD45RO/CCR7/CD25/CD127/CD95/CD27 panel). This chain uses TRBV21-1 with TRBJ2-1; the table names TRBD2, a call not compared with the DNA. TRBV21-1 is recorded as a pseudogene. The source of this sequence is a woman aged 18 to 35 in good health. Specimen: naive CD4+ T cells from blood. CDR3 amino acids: CASSKETGLAYTYNEQFF. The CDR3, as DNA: TGTGCCAGCAGCAAAGAGACGGGACTAGCGTACACCTACAATGAGCAGTTCTTC.